What follows is one T cell receptor beta chain and its context. This sample was included in a study of blood T cell repertoires in COVID-19. Only in-frame clones appear in the TCRdb table, and some are missing; sequencing was by immunoSEQ multiplex PCR. The table includes about 100,000 clones, roughly 87% detected once. Germline CDR1 and CDR2: MNHEY and SVGAGI. The CDR3 length is 13 residues. V lost 7 bases and J lost 6, with 12 bases in between. The chain carries TRBV6-5 and TRBJ2-2, with no clear D. The sample was peripheral blood. The origin of this receptor is a woman between 55 and 75 years old with acute or convalescent COVID-19. CDR3 in DNA: TGTGCCAGCACTCAAAGCGTCCCCGGGGAGCTGTTTTTT. It specifies CASTQSVPGELFF.